This T cell receptor beta chain was profiled in a study of cytomegalovirus exposure and HLA in healthy donors. Both 60 Vbeta primers and 13 Jbeta primers went into the PCR. The data were produced by immunoSEQ multiplex PCR, yet TCRdb's version contains in-frame clones alone and is incomplete. The table shows 110,000 or so clones, with approximately 74% occurring only once. The CDR3 runs to 15 residues. Trimming at V came to 5 bases and at J to 3 bases, leaving 5 bases not matched to a gene. CDR1 and CDR2 from the germline V gene are SGHNT and YENEEA. This clonotype was obtained from a woman aged 40 to 49 in good health and CMV-seropositive. The sample taken for sequencing was PBMCs. The V and J genes are TRBV11-3 and TRBJ2-7; 12 bases agree with TRBD2. The CDR3 loop reads CASSPLAGGLYEQYF. In DNA form, the CDR3 reads TGTGCCAGCAGCCCACTAGCGGGAGGCCTCTACGAGCAGTACTTC.